This T cell receptor (beta chain) was captured in a study of blood T cell repertoires in COVID-19. In the study overall: The United States, Italy and Spain supplied acute and convalescent COVID-19 samples. T cells, B-cell-depleted T cells, or PBMCs provided the cDNA or gDNA that served as material.

Per the original methods: How many nucleated cells were present was estimated from reference gene primer amplification. Profiled with immunoSEQ multiplex PCR; TCRdb holds only in-frame clones, not every one. That table is the source of V, J and clone size, and D and trimming were worked out from the DNA. The top ten clones hold almost 4% of a sample with fewer than 65,000 clones, approximately 91% of them seen once. CDR1 LNHDA and CDR2 SQIVND come from the germline V gene (reference sequence). CDR3 size: 13 residues. The trim removed 6 bases at V and 4 bases at J, leaving 2 bases unmatched. The source material was peripheral blood. The V gene is TRBV19, the J gene TRBJ2-2, with 7 nucleotides matching TRBD2. This sequence originates from a man aged 45-65 years with acute or convalescent COVID-19. The CDR3 coding sequence is TGTGCCAGTAGGAGCGGGGCCACCGGGGAGCTGTTTTTT. Protein sequence: CASRSGATGELFF.